This T cell receptor (beta chain) was obtained from a study of shared clonotypes between healthy human individuals. Of note for this clone: The antigen is unknown.

Measured with immunoSEQ multiplex PCR; TCRdb has only the in-frame clones, and not every one. Among about 690,000 clones, about 92% were seen once, and the ten largest hold less than 40%. The CDR3 contains 13 residues. Germline CDR1 SEHNR, CDR2 FQNEAQ (reference sequence). J was trimmed by 6 bases and V by 4 bases; bases with no gene match: 4. Whole-study findings and limits: Only blood underwent sampling, and tissue repertoires likely differ. The rarefaction results pointed to incomplete sorted-subset sequencing despite large depth.

The chain combines TRBV7-9 with TRBJ2-3; 7 nucleotides line up with TRBD1. Sequencing was carried out using memory CD8+ T cells from PBMCs. Subset indicated: CD45RO+ cells pooled with CCR7-negative TemRA cells. This clonotype originated in a man aged 18-30 years in good health. Some clones in this sample may be carry-over from other donors' samples. CDR3 nucleotide sequence: TGTGCCAGCAGCTACGACAGGGCTGATACGCAGTATTTT. Its protein product is CASSYDRADTQYF.